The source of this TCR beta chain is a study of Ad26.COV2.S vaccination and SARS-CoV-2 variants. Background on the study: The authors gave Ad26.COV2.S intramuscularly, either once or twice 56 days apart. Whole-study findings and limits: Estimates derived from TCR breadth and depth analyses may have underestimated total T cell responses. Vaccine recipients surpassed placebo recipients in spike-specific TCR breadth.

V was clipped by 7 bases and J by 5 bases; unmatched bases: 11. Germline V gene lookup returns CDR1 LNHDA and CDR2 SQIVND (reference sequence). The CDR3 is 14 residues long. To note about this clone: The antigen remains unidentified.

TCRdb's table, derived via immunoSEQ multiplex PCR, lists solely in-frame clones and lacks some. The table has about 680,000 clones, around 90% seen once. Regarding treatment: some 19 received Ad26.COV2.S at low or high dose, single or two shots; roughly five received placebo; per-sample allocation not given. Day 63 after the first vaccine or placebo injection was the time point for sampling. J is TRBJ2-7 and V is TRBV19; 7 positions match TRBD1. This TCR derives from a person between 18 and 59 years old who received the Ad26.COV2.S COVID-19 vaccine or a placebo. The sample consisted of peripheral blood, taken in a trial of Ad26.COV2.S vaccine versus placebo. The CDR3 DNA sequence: TGTGCCAGTAACGAGGCAGGGGGTTTCAACGAGCAGTACTTC. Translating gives CASNEAGGFNEQYF.